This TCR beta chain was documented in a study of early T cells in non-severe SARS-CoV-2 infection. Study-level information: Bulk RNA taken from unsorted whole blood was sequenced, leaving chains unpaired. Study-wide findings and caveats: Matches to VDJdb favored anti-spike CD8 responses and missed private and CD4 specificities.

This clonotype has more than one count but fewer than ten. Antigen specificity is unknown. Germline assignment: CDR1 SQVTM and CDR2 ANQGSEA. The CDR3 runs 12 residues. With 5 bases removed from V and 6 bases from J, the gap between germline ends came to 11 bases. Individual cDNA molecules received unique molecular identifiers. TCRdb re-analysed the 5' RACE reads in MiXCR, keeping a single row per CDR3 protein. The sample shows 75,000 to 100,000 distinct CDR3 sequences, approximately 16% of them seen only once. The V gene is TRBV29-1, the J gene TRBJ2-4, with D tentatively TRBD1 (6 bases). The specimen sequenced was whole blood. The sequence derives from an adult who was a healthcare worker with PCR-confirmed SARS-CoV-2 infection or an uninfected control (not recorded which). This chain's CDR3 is CSVQGQGNIQYF. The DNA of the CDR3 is TGCAGCGTTCAGGGGCAGGGAAACATTCAGTACTTC.